The clone carrying this T cell receptor (beta chain) was seen a handful of times. Antigen unknown. This sample stems from a study of metastatic and nonmetastatic thyroid tumors. For the study at large: Repertoires from blood and tumor or nodule tissue of malignant and benign thyroid patients were compared. Study-level results: Versus benign nodules, malignant thyroid tumors reportedly had significantly higher TCR beta diversity, in blood and tumor.

The CDR3 is made up of 14 amino acids. Germline loops: CDR1 MNHEY, CDR2 SMNVEV (reference sequence). V gave up 5 bases and J gave up 8 bases; unmatched junction bases: 9. Every patient was untreated before thyroid surgery. TCRdb reprocessed the PCR reads using MiXCR. This sample carries about 14,000 clones, just over 25% of them seen once, and the ten largest clones take 11%. The chain joins TRBV27 to TRBJ1-2; 9 nucleotides line up with TRBD1. The TCR sequence derives from a female donor with papillary thyroid cancer or a benign thyroid nodule (not recorded which). Some clones in this sample may be carry-over from other donors' samples. The sequenced material came from tumor tissue. The DNA for the CDR3 is TGTGCCAGCAGTCCACAGGGGGCGCGGGGAGGCTACACCTTC. Residues: CASSPQGARGGYTF.